The entry that follows covers one T cell receptor (beta chain) sequence. Antigen: not known. CDR1 and CDR2 from the germline V gene are SGHNT and YYREEE (reference sequence). The CDR3 is 15 residues long. V trimming: 4 bases; J trimming: 5 bases; junction bases outside the gene matches: 6. This entry is derived from a study of T cells in localized non-small cell lung cancer. Sequenced by immunoSEQ multiplex PCR; TCRdb stores in-frame clones only, minus some. The data contain 100,000 to 150,000 clones, more than 70% of them singletons. Study-wide points: Elevated blood T cell density was associated with longer overall survival. Appearance in adjacent lung was seen for a median about 59 of the top 100 tumor clones. Compared with tumor, uninvolved adjacent lung displayed greater T cell clonality, ranking highest overall.

The chain has TRBV5-4 and TRBJ2-1; 10 positions match TRBD2. The sequence was obtained from a female donor over 55 with stage I lung adenocarcinoma. The sequenced sample was peripheral blood, obtained before any cancer treatment. In nucleotides, the CDR3 is TGTGCCAGCAGCAGACTAGCGGGCCCGAACAATGAGCAGTTCTTC. It codes for CASSRLAGPNNEQFF.